The clone carrying this T cell receptor (beta chain) was seen many times. The data originate from a study of identical twins. TCRdb re-derived calls from the 5' RACE reads in MiXCR, one entry per CDR3 protein. The sample consists of about 240,000 distinct CDR3 sequences, 9.5% to 15% of them appearing once. The V gene's germline CDR1 is MGHRA and CDR2 YSYEKL. The CDR3 runs 17 residues. V dropped 1 base and J dropped 2; count of bases not matched to a gene: 9. The donor group consisted entirely of healthy Caucasians. These data were likewise used in another study, on yellow fever vaccine responses in identical twins. From that paper: Vaccine-induced T cell responses in twins were reportedly observed to appear partly convergent, partly personalized.

V gene TRBV4-1 combines with J gene TRBJ2-3; 7 bases fit TRBD2. This receptor was taken from a woman aged 18-29 years in good health. The sequenced material came from memory (CD45RO+) T cells sorted from blood. CDR3 loop: CASSQGLGGRATDTQYF. The CDR3 DNA reads TGCGCCAGCAGCCAAGGGCTTGGGGGGAGGGCCACAGATACGCAGTATTTT.